This passage covers 14 T cell receptor beta chains from one sample sequenced in a study of cytomegalovirus exposure and HLA in healthy donors. The data were produced by immunoSEQ multiplex PCR, yet TCRdb's version contains in-frame clones alone and is incomplete. Counted here are some 130,000 clones, 86% occurring once; the ten biggest clones make up approximately 3%. The specimen sequenced was PBMCs. The receptors come from a man aged 18 to 30 in good health and CMV-seronegative.

This clone was counted once. The chain combines TRBV7-8 with TRBJ1-5, with a weak D call TRBD1 (6 bases). Trimming stripped 6 bases from V and 9 bases from J, with 15 bases between. This CDR3 contains 13 residues. The V gene's germline CDR1 is SGHVS and CDR2 FQNEAQ. The CDR3 region is CASSGGPSGPQHF. The CDR3 coding sequence is TGTGCCAGCAGTGGGGGCCCTAGTGGGCCCCAGCATTTT.

In DNA form, the CDR3 reads TGTGCCAGCAGCTTACTGGAGGGCCTTGCCTACAATGAGCAGTTCTTC. Its protein is CASSLLEGLAYNEQFF. V is TRBV11-2 and J is TRBJ2-1, with D perhaps matching TRBD2 (6 bases). The CDR3 has 16 amino acids. Trimming cost V 2 bases and J 2 bases, with 13 bases left between them. CDR1 and CDR2 (germline): SGHAT, FQNNGV.

V and J are TRBV7-9 and TRBJ2-1; 13 bases line up with TRBD2. CDR3 length equals 15 residues. Germline V gives CDR1 SEHNR, CDR2 FQNEAQ (reference sequence). With V trimmed by 5 bases and J by 9 bases, 7 bases remained unmatched. The CDR3 sequence is CASSPRTSGSSEQFF. The CDR3 nucleotides are TGTGCCAGCAGCCCAAGGACTAGCGGGAGCAGTGAGCAGTTCTTC.

The sample holds a few counts of this clone. V and J are TRBV27 and TRBJ2-4; D might be TRBD2 (6 bases). Germline loops: CDR1 MNHEY, CDR2 SMNVEV (reference sequence). The CDR3 spans 18 residues. Trimming pared 2 bases from V and 0 bases from J, leaving 17 bases between. CDR3: CASSLEDGLAVAKNIQYF. CDR3 coding DNA: TGTGCCAGCAGTTTAGAGGATGGGTTAGCGGTAGCCAAAAACATTCAGTACTTC.

The chain employs TRBV11-2 and TRBJ1-2; D possibly corresponds to TRBD1 (5 bases). The V gene's germline CDR1 is SGHAT and CDR2 FQNNGV. The CDR3 loop spans 14 amino acids. With 4 bases removed from V and 0 bases from J, the gap between germline ends came to 9 bases. Here the CDR3 DNA reads TGTGCCAGCAGCTACCCGGGGGCTAACTATGGCTACACCTTC. Protein: CASSYPGANYGYTF. Using reference TRBV11-2 and TRBJ1-2 for the parts outside the CDR3, the full variable domain is EAGVAQSPRYKIIEKRQSVAFWCNPISGHATLYWYQQILGQGPKLLIQFQNNGVVDDSQLPKDRFSAERLKGVDSTLKIQPAKLEDSAVYLCASSYPGANYGYTFGSGTRLTVV.

This sequence joins TRBV29-1 and TRBJ2-5; D is undetermined. This CDR3 is 13 amino acids long. Between the trimmed V and J ends, which lost 6 bases and 1 base, there was a span of 12 bases. Germline V gene data show CDR1 as SQVTM and CDR2 as ANQGSEA. The CDR3 loop is CSVNDWPQETQYF. The CDR3 bases are TGCAGCGTCAATGACTGGCCCCAAGAGACCCAGTACTTC.

This clone was counted only a few times. The rearrangement uses TRBV6-1 and TRBJ2-3; 10 nucleotides align to TRBD2. The V gene end was trimmed by 2 bases and the J gene end by 1 base; junction bases not matched to a gene: 3. This CDR3 is 16 amino acids long. The germline V gene encodes CDR1 MNHNS and CDR2 SASEGT. CDR3 loop: CASSESLAGGTDTQYF. In DNA, the CDR3 is TGTGCCAGCAGTGAATCCCTAGCGGGGGGCACAGATACGCAGTATTTT.

This clone appeared a single time. This chain joins TRBV7-9 and TRBJ1-5; D possibly corresponds to TRBD1 (6 bases). Trimming took off 5 bases at V and 0 bases at J, with 11 bases between the two ends. Germline CDR1 and CDR2: SEHNR and FQNEAQ (reference sequence). The CDR3 is made up of 15 amino acids. DNA of the CDR3: TGTGCCAGCAGCAAGAACAGGGATAGCAATCAGCCCCAGCATTTT. Translated, it gives CASSKNRDSNQPQHF.

The chain combines TRBV7-9 with TRBJ2-3; 7 bases match TRBD2. The CDR3 runs 18 residues. Germline CDR1 SEHNR, CDR2 FQNEAQ (reference sequence). With V trimmed by 4 bases and J by 5 bases, 18 bases remained unmatched. CDR3 loop: CASSSLGTTSRALDTQYF. For the CDR3, the DNA is TGTGCCAGCAGCTCTCTAGGGACTACCAGCAGGGCCCTAGATACGCAGTATTTT.

This chain joins TRBV27 and TRBJ2-7, with D possibly TRBD1 on 5 matching bases. Trimming removed 1 base at V and 3 bases at J, with 13 bases between. The length of the CDR3 is 15 residues. CDR1 is MNHEY, CDR2 SMNVEV, per germline (reference sequence). The CDR3 DNA follows: TGTGCCAGCAGTTTATTAATGGCAGGGCACTACGAGCAGTACTTC. Amino acids: CASSLLMAGHYEQYF.

V gene TRBV11-2 combines with J gene TRBJ1-5; D unclear. The V gene's germline CDR1 is SGHAT and CDR2 FQNNGV. This CDR3 has 15 amino acids. V was pared by 1 base and J by 0 bases, with 7 bases between. For the CDR3, the DNA is TGTGCCAGCAGCTTAGCTCGACATAGCAATCAGCCCCAGCATTTT. This sequence encodes CASSLARHSNQPQHF.

The chain uses TRBV6-5 and TRBJ2-3; D is ambiguous. Trimming took off 5 bases at V and 4 bases at J, with 13 bases between the two ends. Germline values: CDR1 MNHEY, CDR2 SVGAGI. This CDR3 has 14 residues. The CDR3 protein is CASSRWAIADTQYF. CDR3 in DNA: TGTGCCAGCAGTCGATGGGCAATTGCAGATACGCAGTATTTT.

The CDR3 reads CAWSRGVDTEAFF. CDR3 coding DNA: TGTGCCTGGTCCCGAGGTGTGGACACTGAAGCTTTCTTT. This chain uses TRBV30 with TRBJ1-1; D is unresolved. The V gene's germline CDR1 is GTSNPN and CDR2 SVGIG (reference sequence). The ends were cut back, 5 bases at V and 3 bases at J, with 13 bases in the middle. This CDR3 is 13 amino acids long.

This clone appeared once. J is TRBJ2-7 and V is TRBV30, with TRBD2 matching over 9 bases. CDR3 length: 14 residues. Germline V gives CDR1 GTSNPN, CDR2 SVGIG (reference sequence). V lost 3 bases and J lost 2; bases outside the gene matches: 5. This CDR3 is CAWRLAGSAYEQYF. CDR3 coding DNA: TGTGCCTGGAGGCTAGCGGGAAGTGCCTACGAGCAGTACTTC.